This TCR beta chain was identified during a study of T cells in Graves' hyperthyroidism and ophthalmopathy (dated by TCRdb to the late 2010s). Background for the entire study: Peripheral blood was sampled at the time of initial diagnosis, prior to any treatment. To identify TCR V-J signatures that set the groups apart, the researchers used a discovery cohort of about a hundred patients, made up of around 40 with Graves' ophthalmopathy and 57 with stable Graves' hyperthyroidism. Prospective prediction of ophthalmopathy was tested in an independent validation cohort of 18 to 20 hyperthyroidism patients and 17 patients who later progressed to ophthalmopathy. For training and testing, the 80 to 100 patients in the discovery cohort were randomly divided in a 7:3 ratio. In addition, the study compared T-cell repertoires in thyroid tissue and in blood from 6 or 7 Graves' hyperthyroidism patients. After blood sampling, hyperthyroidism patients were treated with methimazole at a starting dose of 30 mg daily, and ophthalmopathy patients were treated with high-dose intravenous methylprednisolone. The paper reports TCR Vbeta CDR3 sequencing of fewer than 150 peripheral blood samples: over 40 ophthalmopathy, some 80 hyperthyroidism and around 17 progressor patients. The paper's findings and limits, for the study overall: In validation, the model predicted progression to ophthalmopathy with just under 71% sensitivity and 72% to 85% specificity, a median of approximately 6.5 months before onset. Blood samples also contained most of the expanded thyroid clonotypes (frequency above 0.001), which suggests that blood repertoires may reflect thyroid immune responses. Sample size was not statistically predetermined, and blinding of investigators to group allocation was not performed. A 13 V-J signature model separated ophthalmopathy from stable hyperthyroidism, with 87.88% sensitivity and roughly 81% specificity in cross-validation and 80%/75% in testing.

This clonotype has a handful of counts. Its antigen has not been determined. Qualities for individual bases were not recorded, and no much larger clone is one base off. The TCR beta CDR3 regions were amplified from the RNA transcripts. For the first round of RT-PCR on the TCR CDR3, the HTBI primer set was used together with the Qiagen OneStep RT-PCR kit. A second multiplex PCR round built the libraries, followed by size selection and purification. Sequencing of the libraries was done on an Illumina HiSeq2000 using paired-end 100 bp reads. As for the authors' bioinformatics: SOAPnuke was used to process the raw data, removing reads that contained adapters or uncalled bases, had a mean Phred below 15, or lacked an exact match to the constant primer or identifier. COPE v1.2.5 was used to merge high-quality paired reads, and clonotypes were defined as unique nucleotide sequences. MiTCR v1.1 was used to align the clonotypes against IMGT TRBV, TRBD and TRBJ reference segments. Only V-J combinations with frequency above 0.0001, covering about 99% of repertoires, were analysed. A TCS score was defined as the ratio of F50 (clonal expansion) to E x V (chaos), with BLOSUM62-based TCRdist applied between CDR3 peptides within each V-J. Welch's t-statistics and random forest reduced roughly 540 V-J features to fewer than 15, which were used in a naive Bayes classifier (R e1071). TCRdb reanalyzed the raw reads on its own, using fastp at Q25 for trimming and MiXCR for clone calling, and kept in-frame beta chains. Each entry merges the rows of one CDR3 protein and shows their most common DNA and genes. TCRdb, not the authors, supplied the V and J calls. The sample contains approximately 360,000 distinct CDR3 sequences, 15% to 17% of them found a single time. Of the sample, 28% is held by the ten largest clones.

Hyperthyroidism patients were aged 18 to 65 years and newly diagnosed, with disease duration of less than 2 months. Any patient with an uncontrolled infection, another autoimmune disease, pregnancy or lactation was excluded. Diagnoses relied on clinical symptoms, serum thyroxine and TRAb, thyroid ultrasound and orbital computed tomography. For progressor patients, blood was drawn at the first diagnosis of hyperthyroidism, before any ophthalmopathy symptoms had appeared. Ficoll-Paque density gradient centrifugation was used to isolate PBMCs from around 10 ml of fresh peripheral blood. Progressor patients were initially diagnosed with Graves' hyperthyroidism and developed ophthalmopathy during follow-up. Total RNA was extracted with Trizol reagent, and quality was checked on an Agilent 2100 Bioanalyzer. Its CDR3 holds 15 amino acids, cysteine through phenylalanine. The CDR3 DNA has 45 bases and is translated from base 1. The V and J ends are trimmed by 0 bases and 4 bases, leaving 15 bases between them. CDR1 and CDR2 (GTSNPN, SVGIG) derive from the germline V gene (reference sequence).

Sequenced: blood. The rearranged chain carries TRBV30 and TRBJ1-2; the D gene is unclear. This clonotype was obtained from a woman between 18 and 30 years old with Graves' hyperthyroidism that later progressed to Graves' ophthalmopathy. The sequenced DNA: TGTGCCTGGAGTGTACCAAAACGGAACCCCTATGGCTACACCTTC. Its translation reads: CAWSVPKRNPYGYTF.